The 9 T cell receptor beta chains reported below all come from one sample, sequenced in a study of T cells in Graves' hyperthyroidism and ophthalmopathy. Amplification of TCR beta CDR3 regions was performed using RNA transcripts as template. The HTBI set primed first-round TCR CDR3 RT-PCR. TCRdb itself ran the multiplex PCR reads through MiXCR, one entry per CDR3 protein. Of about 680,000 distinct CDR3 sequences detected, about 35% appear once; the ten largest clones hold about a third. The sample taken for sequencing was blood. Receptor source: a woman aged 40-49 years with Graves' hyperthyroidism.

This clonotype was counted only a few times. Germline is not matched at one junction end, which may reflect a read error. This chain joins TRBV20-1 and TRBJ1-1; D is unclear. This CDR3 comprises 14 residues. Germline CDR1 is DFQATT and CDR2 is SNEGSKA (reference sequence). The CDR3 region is CSATPGMMNAEAFF. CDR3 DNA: TGCAGTGCCACACCGGGAATGATGAACGCTGAAGCTTTCTTT.

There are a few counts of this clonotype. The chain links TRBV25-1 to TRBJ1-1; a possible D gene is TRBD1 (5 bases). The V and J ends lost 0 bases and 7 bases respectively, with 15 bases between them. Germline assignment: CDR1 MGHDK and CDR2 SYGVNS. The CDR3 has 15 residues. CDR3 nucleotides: TGTGCCAGCAGTGAATACGGGGCAAGAGCGGGTGAAGCTTTCTTT. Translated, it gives CASSEYGARAGEAFF.

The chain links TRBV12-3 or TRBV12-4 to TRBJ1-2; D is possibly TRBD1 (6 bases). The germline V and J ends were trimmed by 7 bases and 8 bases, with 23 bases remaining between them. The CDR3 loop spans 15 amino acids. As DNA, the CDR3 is TGTGCCAGCACAAACCGAGGGTGGGGGCTTTGGGGCTACACCTTC. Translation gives CASTNRGWGLWGYTF.

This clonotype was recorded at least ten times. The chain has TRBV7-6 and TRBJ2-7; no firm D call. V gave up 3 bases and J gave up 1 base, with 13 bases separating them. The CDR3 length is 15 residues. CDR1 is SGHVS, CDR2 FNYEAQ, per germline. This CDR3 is CASSFSTGRSYEQYF. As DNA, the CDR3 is TGTGCCAGCAGCTTCTCAACGGGCCGTTCCTACGAGCAGTACTTC.

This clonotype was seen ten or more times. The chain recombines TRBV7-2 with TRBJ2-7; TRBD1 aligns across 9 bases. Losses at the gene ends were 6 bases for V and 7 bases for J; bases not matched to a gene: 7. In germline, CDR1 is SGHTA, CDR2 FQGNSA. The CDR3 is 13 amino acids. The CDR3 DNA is TGTGCCAGCAGACAGGGACAGGGACGGGAGCAGTACTTC. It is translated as CASRQGQGREQYF.

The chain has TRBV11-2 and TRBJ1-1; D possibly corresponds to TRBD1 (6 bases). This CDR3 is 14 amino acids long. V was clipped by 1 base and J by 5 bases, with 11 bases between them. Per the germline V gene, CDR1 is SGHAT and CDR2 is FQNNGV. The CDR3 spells CASSLVEGGTEAFF. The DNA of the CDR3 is TGTGCCAGCAGCTTAGTGGAAGGGGGGACTGAAGCTTTCTTT. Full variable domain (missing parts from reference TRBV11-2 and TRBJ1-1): EAGVAQSPRYKIIEKRQSVAFWCNPISGHATLYWYQQILGQGPKLLIQFQNNGVVDDSQLPKDRFSAERLKGVDSTLKIQPAKLEDSAVYLCASSLVEGGTEAFFGQGTRLTVV.

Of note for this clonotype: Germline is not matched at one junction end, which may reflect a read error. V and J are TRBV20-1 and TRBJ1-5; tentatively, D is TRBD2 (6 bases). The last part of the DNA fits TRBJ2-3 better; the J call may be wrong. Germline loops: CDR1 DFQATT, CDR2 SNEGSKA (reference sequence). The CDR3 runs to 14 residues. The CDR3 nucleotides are TGCAGTGCTAGACGCCTGCGGGGCACAGATGCGCAGTATTTT. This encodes CSARRLRGTDAQYF.

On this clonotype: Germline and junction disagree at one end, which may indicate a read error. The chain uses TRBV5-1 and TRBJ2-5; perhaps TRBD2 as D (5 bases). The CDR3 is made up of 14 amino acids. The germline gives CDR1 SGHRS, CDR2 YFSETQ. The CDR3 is CAGSPRTVKETQYF. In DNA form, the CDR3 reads TGTGCCGGCAGCCCCAGGACTGTAAAAGAGACCCAGTACTTC.

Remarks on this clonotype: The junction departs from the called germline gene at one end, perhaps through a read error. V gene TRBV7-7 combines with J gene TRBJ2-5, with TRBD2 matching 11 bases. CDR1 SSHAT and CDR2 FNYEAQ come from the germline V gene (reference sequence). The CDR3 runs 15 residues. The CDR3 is CASTTTSGAQETQYF. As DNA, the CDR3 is TGTGCTAGCACTACGACTAGCGGGGCTCAAGAGACCCAGTACTTC. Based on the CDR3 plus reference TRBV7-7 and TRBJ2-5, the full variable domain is GAGVSQSPRYKVTKRGQDVTLRCDPISSHATLYWYQQALGQGPEFLTYFNYEAQPDKSGLPSDRFSAERPEGSISTLTIQRTEQRDSAMYRCASTTTSGAQETQYFGPGTRLLVL.